One and the same sample provided the 20 T cell receptor beta chains below, sequenced in a study of a mutant IDH1 vaccine in newly diagnosed glioma (dated by TCRdb to the early 2020s). Interpreted using the paper, the time point label stands for: week 35, safety follow-up. A 20-mer mutant IDH1 peptide at 300 micrograms in Montanide made up each vaccine dose, which was injected subcutaneously together with topical imiquimod. The library was obtained by the immunoSEQ multiplex PCR assay. What TCRdb holds here is the immuneACCESS table cut down to in-frame rearrangements. Part of the clones is not present; checked against another copy, under half of the missing clones reflect an unresolved V gene, and the others are unexplained. For this sample there are about 58,000 clones; roughly 80% appear just once. The ten largest clones add up to about 4.9% of the sample. Which antigens these TCRs recognize remains unknown.

The material sequenced was PBMCs, taken from a glioma patient whose treatment included an IDH1 peptide vaccine. Receptors were obtained from a man aged 35 to 55 with glioma.

The chain couples TRBV4-3 to TRBJ2-7; 7 nucleotides line up with TRBD1. CDR3 length equals 14 residues. J gave up 3 bases and V 2 bases, and 4 bases lay outside the gene matches. Germline V gene sequence: CDR1 LGHNA, CDR2 YSLEER. CDR3 nucleotide sequence: TGCGCCAGCAGCCAACAGGGGGAGAGCTACGAGCAGTACTTC. It translates to CASSQQGESYEQYF.

The V gene is TRBV9, the J gene TRBJ2-6; the D gene could be TRBD1 or TRBD2 (5 bases each). Between the trimmed V and J ends, which lost 7 bases and 0 bases, there was a span of 17 bases. The CDR3 consists of 17 residues. Germline CDR1 reads SGDLS; CDR2 reads YYNGEE. The CDR3, as DNA: TGTGCCAGCGGGCCCGAGGGGCTCGTCTCTGGGGCCAACGTCCTGACTTTC. Protein: CASGPEGLVSGANVLTF.

The chain links TRBV11-1 to TRBJ2-2; 10 positions agree with TRBD2. Losses at the gene ends were 5 bases for V and 6 bases for J; bases not matched to a gene: 9. CDR3 size: 16 residues. Germline loops: CDR1 SGHAT, CDR2 FQDESV (reference sequence). CDR3 sequence reads: CASSPWASGRAGELFF. CDR3 coding DNA: TGTGCCAGCAGCCCCTGGGCTAGCGGGAGAGCCGGGGAGCTGTTTTTT.

This clone came up once. The chain employs TRBV23-1 and TRBJ1-1; no definite D call. Being an ORF, TRBV23-1 has a function that is uncertain. The CDR3 spans 15 residues. The germline V and J ends were trimmed by 0 bases and 0 bases, with 8 bases remaining between them. CDR3 coding DNA: TGCGCCAGCAGTCAATCGACCCAGATGAACACTGAAGCTTTCTTT. It translates to CASSQSTQMNTEAFF.

The rearrangement links TRBV5-1 to TRBJ2-1; 11 nucleotides agree with TRBD2. The CDR3 spans 17 residues. CDR1 and CDR2 (germline): SGHRS, YFSETQ. Losses at the gene ends were 0 bases for V and 8 bases for J; bases not matched to a gene: 10. CDR3 DNA: TGCGCCAGCAGCTTGGGCGAACTAGCGGGAGTTTTGGATGAGCAGTTCTTC. It encodes CASSLGELAGVLDEQFF. The variable domain in full, with the rest retrieved from reference TRBV5-1 and TRBJ2-1, is KAGVTQTPRYLIKTRGQQVTLSCSPISGHRSVSWYQQTPGQGLQFLFEYFSETQRNKGNFPGRFSGRQFSNSRSEMNVSTLELGDSALYLCASSLGELAGVLDEQFFGPGTRLTVL.

Regarding this clone: A junction end diverges from the germline sequence, so it may reflect a read error. The V and J genes are TRBV4-2 and TRBJ2-7, with D perhaps TRBD2 (6 bases). Germline CDR1 reads LGHNA; CDR2 reads YNFKEQ. The length of the CDR3 is 15 residues. The CDR3 sequence is CASSSSRDSSHEQYF. The CDR3 coding sequence is TGTGCCAGCTCCTCTTCCCGGGACTCCTCCCACGAGCAGTACTTC.

This chain connects TRBV7-6 to TRBJ1-3, with D unclear. V was cut by 7 bases and J by 3 bases, with 16 bases left in between. The CDR3 has 15 residues. Germline V lookup: CDR1 SGHVS, CDR2 FNYEAQ. The CDR3 is CASTPGLTFGNTIYF. DNA of the CDR3: TGTGCCAGCACCCCCGGACTGACCTTTGGAAACACCATATATTTT.

The J gene is TRBJ1-1, the V gene TRBV28; 9 positions agree with TRBD1. Germline loops: CDR1 MDHEN, CDR2 SYDVKM. The CDR3 has 15 residues. V shed 6 bases, J shed 7 bases, and the junction held 12 bases outside the gene matches. This CDR3 is CASSPPSGQGVEAFF. CDR3 DNA: TGTGCCAGCAGCCCACCCTCGGGACAGGGTGTTGAAGCTTTCTTT. Full variable domain (rest looked up from reference TRBV28 and TRBJ1-1): DVKVTQSSRYLVKRTGEKVFLECVQDMDHENMFWYRQDPGLGLRLIYFSYDVKMKEKGDIPEGYSVSREKKERFSLILESASTNQTSMYLCASSPPSGQGVEAFFGQGTRLTVV.

This chain uses TRBV27 with TRBJ2-3; maybe TRBD2 (5 bases). In germline, CDR1 is MNHEY, CDR2 SMNVEV (reference sequence). This CDR3 is 14 amino acids long. V was pared by 4 bases and J by 1 base, with 9 bases between. CDR3 sequence (DNA): TGTGCCAGCAGTTCCTGGCGGGGCACAGATACGCAGTATTTT. Translating it yields CASSSWRGTDTQYF.

This clone was recorded once. The genes are TRBV5-5 and TRBJ2-1; TRBD2 matches at 13 bases. The J segment lost 10 bases and the V segment lost 4 bases, leaving 8 bases of the junction unmatched. Germline lookup yields CDR1 SGHKS and CDR2 YYEKEE (reference sequence). The CDR3 consists of 15 residues. The CDR3 nucleotides are TGTGCCAGCAGCCAAACTAGCGGGAGGGTCAGGGAGCAGTTCTTC. It yields the protein CASSQTSGRVREQFF.

This chain joins TRBV11-2 and TRBJ1-2; D not certain. Germline-derived CDR1 and CDR2 are SGHAT and FQNNGV. Trimming stripped 6 bases from V and 1 base from J, with 12 bases between. The CDR3 contains 14 residues. The CDR3 nucleotides read TGTGCCAGCAGACCCCGACGGGGTAACTATGGCTACACCTTC. It yields the protein CASRPRRGNYGYTF.

The V and J genes are TRBV9 and TRBJ2-5; 8 bases align to TRBD2. Germline-derived CDR1 and CDR2 are SGDLS and YYNGEE. The V gene end was trimmed by 0 bases and the J gene end by 0 bases; junction bases not matched to a gene: 1. This CDR3 has 15 residues. DNA of the CDR3: TGTGCCAGCAGCGTAGGTAGCGGGGACCAAGAGACCCAGTACTTC. Its translation is CASSVGSGDQETQYF.

The chain couples TRBV10-2 to TRBJ2-5, with 7 bases identical to TRBD1. Trimming cost V 6 bases and J 1 base; bases outside gene matches: 2. The germline CDR1 and CDR2 sequences are WSHSY and SAAADI. This CDR3 contains 13 residues. The CDR3 loop reads CASSRDSQETQYF. CDR3 nucleotides: TGCGCCAGCAGCCGGGACAGCCAAGAGACCCAGTACTTC.

J is TRBJ1-2 and V is TRBV5-1, with D perhaps matching TRBD1 (5 bases). The CDR3 consists of 15 residues. V was clipped by 4 bases and J by 1 base, with 14 bases between them. Germline V gives CDR1 SGHRS, CDR2 YFSETQ. CDR3 residues: CASSREGTSNYGYTF. CDR3 coding DNA: TGCGCCAGCAGCCGCGAGGGGACCAGTAACTATGGCTACACCTTC.

This clone is medium-sized within its sample. V is TRBV4-1 and J is TRBJ2-7, with 8 bases aligning to TRBD1. CDR1 and CDR2 from the germline V gene are MGHRA and YSYEKL. Trimming took 1 base from V and 2 from J; bases not matched to a gene: 4. This CDR3 spans 15 amino acids. The CDR3 spells CASSQVGTGPYEQYF. The CDR3, as DNA: TGCGCCAGCAGCCAAGTGGGGACAGGCCCCTACGAGCAGTACTTC.

The gene calls are TRBV27 and TRBJ1-2; 8 bases line up with TRBD1. From germline, CDR1 is MNHEY and CDR2 SMNVEV (reference sequence). With 3 bases clipped from V and 4 bases from J, the junction kept 4 bases outside the gene matches. CDR3 length: 14 amino acids. The CDR3 protein is CASSFDRGGYGYTF. CDR3 DNA: TGTGCCAGCAGTTTCGACAGGGGCGGCTATGGCTACACCTTC.

This rearrangement joins TRBV9 to TRBJ2-2; perhaps TRBD2 as D (6 bases). Between the trimmed V and J ends, which lost 4 bases and 1 base, there was a span of 26 bases. In germline, CDR1 is SGDLS, CDR2 YYNGEE. The CDR3 covers 20 residues. CDR3 DNA: TGTGCCAGCAGCCCGATAAGTAGAAGCAAGGCGGGGCTGAACACCGGGGAGCTGTTTTTT. Residues: CASSPISRSKAGLNTGELFF.

The V and J genes are TRBV5-1 and TRBJ2-7; possibly TRBD1 for D (6 bases). The germline V and J ends were trimmed by 1 base and 3 bases, with 11 bases remaining between them. The CDR3 extends over 14 amino acids. In germline, CDR1 is SGHRS, CDR2 YFSETQ. The CDR3 nucleotides are TGCGCCAGCAGCTTGTATTCCAGGGGCTACGAGCAGTACTTC. Encoded protein: CASSLYSRGYEQYF.

V usage is TRBV28 and J usage is TRBJ1-1; D may be TRBD1 (6 bases). The CDR3 is made up of 14 amino acids. Germline CDR1 and CDR2: MDHEN and SYDVKM. V was shortened by 7 bases and J by 3 bases, with 15 bases between the two germline ends. The DNA for the CDR3 is TGTGCCAGCACCCCGGGGGGGCGGGACACTGAAGCTTTCTTT. This translates into CASTPGGRDTEAFF.

This clone has just one count. This chain uses TRBV11-1 with TRBJ2-5; D remains ambiguous. The CDR3 runs 12 residues. The V end was cut by 3 bases, the J end by 5 bases, with 7 bases between. CDR1 is SGHAT and CDR2 is FQDESV in the germline V gene (reference sequence). In DNA, the CDR3 is TGTGCCAGCAGCTTTTCCTCGGAGACCCAGTACTTC. Its protein is CASSFSSETQYF.